Shown below are 6 T cell receptor beta chains from a single sample sequenced in a study of OX40 agonist ivuxolimab in advanced cancers. The data were produced by immunoSEQ multiplex PCR, yet TCRdb's version contains in-frame clones alone and is incomplete. This table holds almost 85,000 clones, about 86% found once. The specimen was CD4+ or CD8+ T cells sorted from blood, collected in a trial of the OX40 agonist ivuxolimab. All receptors come from an adult with an advanced solid tumor such as melanoma, head and neck, liver or kidney cancer.

This chain connects TRBV5-1 to TRBJ2-1, with a tentative D call TRBD2 (6 bases). The germline V gene encodes CDR1 SGHRS and CDR2 YFSETQ. CDR3 length: 17 residues. V lost 2 bases to trimming and J lost 5 bases, with 20 bases between them. Here the CDR3 reads CASSLIRGGVADNEQFF. The CDR3 DNA follows: TGCGCCAGCAGCTTAATCCGCGGAGGGGTGGCGGACAATGAGCAGTTCTTC. Combining the CDR3 with reference TRBV5-1 and TRBJ2-1 gives the whole variable domain KAGVTQTPRYLIKTRGQQVTLSCSPISGHRSVSWYQQTPGQGLQFLFEYFSETQRNKGNFPGRFSGRQFSNSRSEMNVSTLELGDSALYLCASSLIRGGVADNEQFFGPGTRLTVL.

The V and J genes are TRBV11-3 and TRBJ2-1; 10 bases fit TRBD2. The CDR3 is 18 residues long. With V trimmed by 5 bases and J by 0 bases, 10 bases remained unmatched. The germline gives CDR1 SGHNT, CDR2 YENEEA. CDR3 DNA sequence: TGTGCCAGCAGCACTACTAGCGGGGTGAATAGCTCCTACAATGAGCAGTTCTTC. This translates into CASSTTSGVNSSYNEQFF.

In DNA, the CDR3 is TGTGCCAGCAGCTTAGCAGGGTCGGAGCAGTACTTC. This gives the protein CASSLAGSEQYF. The chain carries TRBV7-6 and TRBJ2-7; no clear D. The length of the CDR3 is 12 residues. V was clipped by 0 bases and J by 7 bases, with 7 bases between them. Germline CDR1 is SGHVS and CDR2 is FNYEAQ.

The chain has TRBV7-6 and TRBJ2-2; D remains ambiguous. This CDR3 region has 12 residues. V was pared by 2 bases and J by 6 bases, with 4 bases between. In germline, CDR1 is SGHVS, CDR2 FNYEAQ. CDR3 protein: CASSLLAGELFF. For the CDR3, the DNA is TGTGCCAGCAGCTTACTTGCCGGGGAGCTGTTTTTT.

The genes are TRBV11-3 and TRBJ2-5; 8 bases line up with TRBD1. The CDR3 extends over 16 amino acids. V lost 3 bases and J lost 1; bases outside the gene matches: 7. Looked up from germline, CDR1 is SGHNT and CDR2 is YENEEA. The CDR3 loop reads CASSFTDRAGQETQYF. CDR3 coding DNA: TGTGCCAGCAGCTTTACGGACAGGGCGGGCCAAGAGACCCAGTACTTC. The variable domain in full, completed from reference TRBV11-3 and TRBJ2-5, reads EAGVVQSPRYKIIEKKQPVAFWCNPISGHNTLYWYLQNLGQGPELLIRYENEEAVDDSQLPKDRFSAERLKGVDSTLKIQPAELGDSAVYLCASSFTDRAGQETQYFGPGTRLLVL.

The V and J genes are TRBV15 and TRBJ2-5; D is possibly TRBD1 or TRBD2 (5 bases each). V was pared by 1 base and J by 6 bases, with 12 bases between. Per germline, CDR1 LNHNV and CDR2 YYDKDF (reference sequence). This CDR3 is 14 amino acids long. The CDR3 DNA reads TGTGCCACCAGCAGAGGGGACGGGCCCCAGACCCAGTACTTC. This translates into CATSRGDGPQTQYF.